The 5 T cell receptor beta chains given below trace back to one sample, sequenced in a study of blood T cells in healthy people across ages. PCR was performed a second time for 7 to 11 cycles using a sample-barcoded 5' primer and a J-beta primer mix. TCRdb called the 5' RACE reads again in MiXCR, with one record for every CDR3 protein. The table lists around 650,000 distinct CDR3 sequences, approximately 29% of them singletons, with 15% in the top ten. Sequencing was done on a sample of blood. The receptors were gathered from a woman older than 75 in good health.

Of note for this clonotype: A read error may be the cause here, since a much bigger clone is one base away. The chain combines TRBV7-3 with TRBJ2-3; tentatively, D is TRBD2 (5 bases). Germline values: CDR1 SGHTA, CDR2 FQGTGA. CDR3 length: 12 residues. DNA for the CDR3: TGTGCCCGCAGCGCGACCCGGGGTACGCAGTATTTT. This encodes CARSATRGTQYF.

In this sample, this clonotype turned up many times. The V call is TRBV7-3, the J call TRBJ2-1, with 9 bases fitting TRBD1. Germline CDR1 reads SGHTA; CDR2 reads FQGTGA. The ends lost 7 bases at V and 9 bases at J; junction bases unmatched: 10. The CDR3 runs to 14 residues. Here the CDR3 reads CASIEQGAGGEQFF. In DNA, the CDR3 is TGTGCCAGCATAGAACAGGGGGCCGGGGGTGAGCAGTTCTTC.

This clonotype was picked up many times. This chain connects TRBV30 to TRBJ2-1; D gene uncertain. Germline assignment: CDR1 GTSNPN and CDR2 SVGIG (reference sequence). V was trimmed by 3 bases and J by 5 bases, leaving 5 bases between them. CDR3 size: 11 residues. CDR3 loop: CAWRYDNEQFF. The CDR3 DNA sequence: TGTGCCTGGAGGTACGACAATGAGCAGTTCTTC.

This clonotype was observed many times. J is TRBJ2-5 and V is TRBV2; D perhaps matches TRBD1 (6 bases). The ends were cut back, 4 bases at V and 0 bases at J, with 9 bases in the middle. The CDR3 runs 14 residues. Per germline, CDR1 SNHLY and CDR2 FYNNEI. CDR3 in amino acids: CASSATGYQETQYF. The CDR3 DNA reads TGTGCCAGCAGTGCTACAGGGTACCAAGAGACCCAGTACTTC.

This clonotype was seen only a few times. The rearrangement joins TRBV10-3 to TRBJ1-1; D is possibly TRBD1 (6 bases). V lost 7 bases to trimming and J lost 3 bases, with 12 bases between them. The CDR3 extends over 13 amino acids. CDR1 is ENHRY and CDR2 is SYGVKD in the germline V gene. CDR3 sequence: CAINGGRDTEAFF. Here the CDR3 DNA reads TGTGCCATCAACGGGGGGCGCGACACTGAAGCTTTCTTT.